This TCR beta chain appears in the sequencing data of a study of cytomegalovirus exposure and HLA in healthy donors. Study results and caveats: In vitro data verified three CMV-associated chains as specific for CMV antigens. When analyzed later, a missense DCLRE1C variant was found to be linked to TCR beta V- and J-gene trimming. Exclusion applied to some V segments, including TRBV6-2 and TRBV6-3, as they were indistinguishable.

The germline CDR1 and CDR2 sequences are SGHTA and FQGNSA. The CDR3 has 14 residues. Germline trimming cut 6 bases from V and 4 bases from J; bases unmatched to any gene: 7. Note on this clone: Its antigen is not known.

The PCR contained 60 Vbeta and 13 Jbeta primers. Libraries were prepared by immunoSEQ multiplex PCR; TCRdb keeps only in-frame clonotypes and omits some of them. The data contain some 140,000 clones, 65% to 85% of them singletons. J is TRBJ1-2 and V is TRBV7-2; 8 bases are a match to TRBD1. The sequence came from a young man in good health and CMV-seronegative. Material: PBMCs. The CDR3 loop is CASSYTGGIYGYTF. CDR3 nucleotides: TGTGCCAGCAGTTATACAGGGGGTATCTATGGCTACACCTTC.